The 20 T cell receptor beta chains given below trace back to one sample, sequenced in a study of T-cell reconstitution after alpha-beta-depleted transplantation in children. Library preparation (for TCRbeta) was performed with unique molecular identifiers. TCRdb fed the PCR reads into MiXCR, producing one record per CDR3 protein. This sample has around 380,000 distinct CDR3 sequences, with roughly a tenth found just once. The sample was PBMCs from the stem cell graft donor, taken from the stem cell graft. These receptor sequences come from a human donor who donated a stem cell graft to a child with acute myeloid leukemia.

This clonotype has a count of ten or more. This chain uses TRBV4-1 with TRBJ2-2; 7 bases are a match to TRBD2. The CDR3 extends over 15 amino acids. The V gene end was trimmed by 2 bases and the J gene end by 5 bases; junction bases not matched to a gene: 5. Germline V gene data show CDR1 as MGHRA and CDR2 as YSYEKL. DNA of the CDR3: TGCGCCAGCAGCCAACCGGGGGGTGGTACCGGGGAGCTGTTTTTT. This sequence encodes CASSQPGGGTGELFF.

This clonotype was detected a few times. The rearrangement joins TRBV29-1 to TRBJ2-3, with D unresolved. This CDR3 has 12 amino acids. V was clipped by 6 bases and J by 5 bases, with 12 bases between them. Germline CDR1 reads SQVTM; CDR2 reads ANQGSEA. The CDR3 region has the DNA TGCAGCGTGGACGTGGGTTTAGATACGCAGTATTTT. This codes for CSVDVGLDTQYF.

The rearrangement links TRBV6-5 to TRBJ2-1; possible D gene TRBD2, 5 bases. This CDR3 has 14 amino acids. V lost 3 bases and J 6 bases, leaving 12 bases between the germline ends. The germline V gene encodes CDR1 MNHEY and CDR2 SVGAGI. As DNA, the CDR3 is TGTGCCAGCAGTTATTATGGAGGCTTCAATGAGCAGTTCTTC. As protein: CASSYYGGFNEQFF.

The chain has TRBV7-8 and TRBJ1-5; a possible D gene is TRBD1 (5 bases). V was trimmed by 2 bases and J by 1 base, leaving 18 bases between them. CDR3 length: 18 amino acids. Per the germline V gene, CDR1 is SGHVS and CDR2 is FQNEAQ. The CDR3 nucleotides read TGTGCCAGCAGCTTATACCCGGTTAGAGGGGTAAGCAATCAGCCCCAGCATTTT. Its translation: CASSLYPVRGVSNQPQHF.

The chain employs TRBV6-2 or TRBV6-3 and TRBJ2-5; perhaps TRBD1 as D (5 bases). Trimming took 6 bases from V and 2 from J, leaving 10 bases between them. CDR3 length: 13 residues. Germline-derived CDR1 and CDR2 are MNHEY and SVGEGT. CDR3 sequence (DNA): TGTGCCAGCAGCGGACACCCACAAGAGACCCAGTACTTC. It is translated as CASSGHPQETQYF.

The table lists this clonotype with a few counts. The chain couples TRBV5-1 to TRBJ2-3, with a possible D match to TRBD2 (6 bases). Germline CDR1 and CDR2: SGHRS and YFSETQ. The CDR3 has 16 amino acids. Trimming took 1 base from V and 3 from J, leaving 15 bases between them. CDR3 residues: CASSLRDSPWTDTQYF. CDR3 DNA sequence: TGCGCCAGCAGCTTGAGGGACTCCCCCTGGACAGATACGCAGTATTTT.

There are a few counts of this clonotype. J is TRBJ1-6 and V is TRBV7-9; a possible D gene is TRBD1 (6 bases). The germline V gene encodes CDR1 SEHNR and CDR2 FQNEAQ (reference sequence). This CDR3 is built from 17 residues. V was trimmed by 4 bases and J by 7 bases, leaving 20 bases between them. In DNA, the CDR3 is TGTGCCAGCAGCTCCGCGGGACACGGGATTCGAAATTCACCCCTCCACTTT. It specifies CASSSAGHGIRNSPLHF.

The gene calls are TRBV7-9 and TRBJ1-1; no reliable D call. The CDR3 is made up of 14 amino acids. The V gene's germline CDR1 is SEHNR and CDR2 FQNEAQ (reference sequence). V gave up 7 bases and J gave up 1 base, with 13 bases separating them. The CDR3 loop reads CASNPLLGNTEAFF. The CDR3 DNA follows: TGTGCCAGCAACCCACTCCTGGGGAACACTGAAGCTTTCTTT.

This clonotype turned up a few times. The chain recombines TRBV12-3 or TRBV12-4 with TRBJ1-5; a possible D gene is TRBD1 (5 bases). V was cut by 6 bases and J by 9 bases, with 9 bases left in between. This CDR3 spans 11 amino acids. The CDR3 here is CASSPGGPQHF. The CDR3 nucleotides read TGTGCCAGCAGCCCTGGGGGGCCCCAGCATTTT.

V is TRBV5-1 and J is TRBJ2-1; 8 bases line up with TRBD2. The CDR3 extends over 15 amino acids. Germline CDR1 SGHRS, CDR2 YFSETQ. V was pared by 3 bases and J by 0 bases, with 2 bases of the junction left unmatched. The DNA of the CDR3 is TGCGCCAGCAGCTATAGCGGGGTCTCCTACAATGAGCAGTTCTTC. Protein: CASSYSGVSYNEQFF.

This clonotype has just one count. The genes are TRBV9 and TRBJ2-1; 9 bases fit TRBD2. With 3 bases clipped from V and 0 bases from J, the junction kept 1 base outside the gene matches. Per the germline V gene, CDR1 is SGDLS and CDR2 is YYNGEE. The CDR3 contains 15 residues. The CDR3 sequence is CASSGSGGSYNEQFF. The CDR3 nucleotides read TGTGCCAGCAGCGGTAGCGGGGGCTCCTACAATGAGCAGTTCTTC.

This clonotype was counted at least ten times. In DNA, the CDR3 is TGTGCCAGCAGCTTGGAGGGGCAGCCCCATGGCTACACCTTC. Translating gives CASSLEGQPHGYTF. The chain carries TRBV5-6 and TRBJ1-2, with TRBD1 as a possible D gene (5 bases). The CDR3 loop spans 14 amino acids. Trimming removed 0 bases from V and 6 bases from J, with 12 bases in between. CDR1 SGHDT and CDR2 YYEEEE come from the germline V gene.

J is TRBJ2-7 and V is TRBV29-1; D is possibly TRBD1 (5 bases). The germline V and J ends were trimmed by 7 bases and 9 bases, with 16 bases remaining between them. Per the germline V gene, CDR1 is SQVTM and CDR2 is ANQGSEA. The CDR3 length is 11 residues. The CDR3 coding sequence is TGCAGCGCCAACTCAGGGTCGGGGCAGTACTTC. It codes for CSANSGSGQYF.

The chain has TRBV3-1 and TRBJ2-7; 9 bases align to TRBD1. Germline-derived CDR1 and CDR2 are LGHDT and YNNKEL (reference sequence). V lost 4 bases to trimming and J lost 5 bases; unmatched junction nucleotides: 9. The CDR3 runs 15 residues. The CDR3 DNA sequence: TGTGCCAGCAGCCTACAGGGGGCCCGGTCCCACGAGCAGTACTTC. Translation: CASSLQGARSHEQYF.

This chain links TRBV2 with TRBJ2-1; tentatively, D is TRBD1 or TRBD2 (5 bases each). The CDR3 loop spans 16 amino acids. Trimming shortened V by 0 bases and J by 7 bases, and 16 bases separated the two germline ends. In germline, CDR1 is SNHLY, CDR2 FYNNEI. The CDR3 coding sequence is TGTGCCAGCAGTGAAGCAGTCGGGACCCCCGGGAATGAGCAGTTCTTC. Protein product: CASSEAVGTPGNEQFF.

The chain combines TRBV5-2 with TRBJ2-7; no DNA check was done on the table's D call, TRBD2. TRBV5-2 is flagged as a pseudogene. CDR3 size: 15 residues. The DNA for the CDR3 is TGTGCCATGGGCTCCGGGCTGCGTTGCGGCCACGAGCAGTACTTC. Amino acid sequence: CAMGSGLRCGHEQYF.

This clonotype was observed at least ten times. The V call is TRBV10-3, the J call TRBJ2-7, with D possibly matching TRBD2 (5 bases). V was pared by 3 bases and J by 5 bases, with 14 bases between. The CDR3 runs to 14 residues. Germline values: CDR1 ENHRY, CDR2 SYGVKD. CDR3 residues: CAISDSRADDEQYF. The CDR3 nucleotides read TGTGCCATCAGTGATTCGAGGGCGGACGACGAGCAGTACTTC.

The table lists this clonotype with a few counts. The V call is TRBV6-1, the J call TRBJ1-4; 7 bases line up with TRBD1. Per germline, CDR1 MNHNS and CDR2 SASEGT. Trimming removed 6 bases from V and 3 bases from J; junction bases left unmatched: 7. This CDR3 has 15 amino acids. This CDR3 is CASRKTGQPNEKLFF. DNA for the CDR3: TGTGCCAGCAGAAAGACGGGACAGCCTAATGAAAAACTGTTTTTT.

This chain connects TRBV7-8 to TRBJ2-7; D is perhaps TRBD1 (5 bases). This CDR3 spans 13 amino acids. The germline V and J ends were trimmed by 4 bases and 3 bases, with 10 bases remaining between them. Germline V lookup: CDR1 SGHVS, CDR2 FQNEAQ. The CDR3 DNA reads as TGTGCCAGCAGCTCCACAGGTTTCTACGAGCAGTACTTC. It translates to CASSSTGFYEQYF.

This clonotype was seen more than once but under ten times. The chain uses TRBV4-2 and TRBJ2-1, with 10 bases lining up with TRBD2. Germline CDR1 is LGHNA and CDR2 is YNFKEQ. Trimming at V came to 1 base and at J to 9 bases, leaving 9 bases not matched to a gene. The CDR3 has 16 residues. Here the CDR3 DNA reads TGTGCCAGCAGCCAAGCACCGCTAGCGGGGGTCCCTGAGCAGTTCTTC. Its translation: CASSQAPLAGVPEQFF.